The sequence of this TCR beta chain was determined in a study of cytomegalovirus exposure and HLA in healthy donors. Study-wide results and caveats: Later on, an analysis found that several of the most significant clusters appeared to be linked to common viral pathogens, which included parvovirus B19.

The ends were cut back, 8 bases at V and 4 bases at J, with 14 bases in the middle. CDR1 is MNHNS, CDR2 SASEGT, per germline. CDR3 length: 13 residues. In its sample, this clone was seen a few times. As yet, its antigen is unknown. This PCR relied on a set of 60 Vbeta primers and 13 Jbeta primers. Method: immunoSEQ multiplex PCR; TCRdb's copy keeps in-frame clones and lacks some. Of more than 150,000 clones listed, 70% to 85% are singletons. Material: PBMCs. The V call is TRBV6-1, the J call TRBJ1-1; no firm D call. This sequence was found in a girl aged 2 to 9 in good health and CMV-seropositive. CDR3 sequence reads: CASGLAPSTEAFF. The CDR3, as DNA: TGTGCCAGCGGACTCGCCCCGAGCACTGAAGCTTTCTTT.